Given below is one T cell receptor (beta chain) in context. This clone was observed a single time. No cognate antigen has been identified for it. One base away there is no much larger clone; base qualities are not given. This entry is derived from a study of cytomegalovirus exposure and HLA in healthy donors (dated 2017 in TCRdb). About the full investigation: An earlier analysis of some 500 of the donors reported 250 to 350 Gb of sequence data and some 120 million unique TCR beta sequences from 150 million to 200 million T cells. Roughly 320 gigabases of sequencing data and around 80 million unique TCR sequences made up an early release that covered several hundred HLA-typed donors. The genetic ancestry cluster associated with self-reported Caucasian donors included 70% to 85% of the 398 genotyped donors. The study was designed to test whether signatures of past pathogen exposure could be identified by cataloging public T cell receptors. The T cell repertoires of 666 subjects were profiled by immunosequencing and related to cytomegalovirus serostatus. A separate validation cohort of roughly 130 different subjects was used in addition to the approximately 700-subject first cohort. To predict cytomegalovirus infection status, the study combined high-throughput TCR immunosequencing, statistical association of individual TCRs with disease status, and machine learning. A later analysis re-analyzed previously published TCR beta repertoires from 666 donors and added high-resolution HLA genotyping to study TCR occurrence patterns. Rather than drawing on any new phenotypic data, the later analysis identified candidate immune exposures from TCR beta sequences and the way those sequences occurred across donors. In an earlier analysis of 550 to 700 of the donors, high-throughput TCR beta sequencing was used to judge whether each TCR beta V gene segment behaved as functional or pseudogenic. Donor age, sex, ethnicity and CMV serostatus were compiled together with the repertoire data. A later genetic analysis used genome-wide SNP genotypes for about three fifths of the 666 donors, treating that subset as a discovery cohort. Every discovery cohort repertoire had been produced on one sequencing platform. HLA typing covered class I and class II loci at four-digit resolution. Typing coverage differed by locus: A, B, C, DRB1 and DQB1 were typed in about 620-640 donors, DQA1 in approximately 520, DPA1 in 600 to 610, and DPB1 in just under 480. Because of strong linkage in the cohort, five DR-DQ haplotypes were treated as single units for association and clustering. Among 350 to 400 genotyped donors of the cohort, an average of approximately 240,000 unique TCR beta nucleotide sequences were sequenced per donor, around a sixth of them non-productive. General conclusions and limits of the study: Three of the identified cytomegalovirus-associated TCR beta chains were confirmed in vitro to be specific for cytomegalovirus antigens. Most CMV-associated TCR beta chains appeared to be HLA-restricted in a later analysis, and the HLA associations seemed to be driven largely by CMV exposure. Linkage disequilibrium might explain the correlated functional status among segregating V segments, but an unknown experimental factor could not be ruled out. In a later analysis, the rate of TCR association differed among HLA loci, with DRB1 alleles having the most associated TCRs and HLA-C alleles having the fewest. The presence/absence analyses assumed that sequencing depth was roughly uniform across donors, and that assumption may not be true. Most TCR sequences were observed very rarely across donors, whereas some public TCRs were present in many individuals. The cohort was sequenced for TCR beta chains only, and without alpha or paired-chain data the features that could be detected were limited. In both the original and validation cohorts, the classifier was reported to diagnose cytomegalovirus status with high specificity and sensitivity. Immune exposure information for the cohort was limited to CMV serostatus. A later analysis found that HLA-associated TCR beta chains were more clonally expanded and had lower generation probabilities than equally common non-associated chains. A later analysis reported that several top co-occurrence clusters appeared linked to parvovirus B19, influenza, CMV and Epstein-Barr virus. When HLA alleles, especially DR and DQ, strongly co-occurred, attributing TCR associations to individual alleles was difficult. In the study, approximately 160 TCR beta chains were listed as associated with cytomegalovirus. In a later analysis, 16,951 TCR beta sequences were associated with specific HLA alleles at a false discovery rate of 0.05. A later genetic analysis reported fewer N-insertions in productive TCRs among donors in an Asian-associated ancestry cluster than the roughly 700-donor mean. A further reported finding was that TCR beta sequences accurately predicted the HLA-A and HLA-B alleles for most subjects in the first cohort. Because HLA typing was unavailable for some donors at each locus, only the typed subset was used in association tests. In a later genetic analysis, a missense DCLRE1C variant was associated with V-gene and J-gene trimming of TCR beta chains, and the association was replicated in an independent cohort. Some 15 rarely observed V segments, including chromosome 9 orphons, were excluded from the earlier analysis of a few hundred of the donors because counts were too low. The sequencing pipeline was judged likely to have produced a cluster of highly shared sequence variants as a technical artifact. In an earlier analysis of roughly 500 of the donors, most TCR beta V segments appeared in productive rearrangements about 87% or about 30% of the time, broadly matching IMGT annotations. It was suggested by the authors that the approach could potentially be generalized to other disease states and immunological phenotypes.

The cohort consisted of 650 to 850 healthy bone marrow donors. All cohort members were sampled while nominally healthy, although unrecorded immune exposures were likely present. The donor tested CMV seronegative, placing the donor among the 352 seronegative members of the cohort. A peripheral blood sample was collected from each donor, and TCR beta sequencing was performed on peripheral blood mononuclear cells. The Qiagen DNeasy Blood Extraction Kit was used to extract genomic DNA from the blood cell samples. Libraries were made using the immunoSEQ multiplex PCR assay. For the multiplex PCR, a mixture combining 60 forward primers for TCR Vbeta segments and 13 reverse primers for TCR Jbeta segments was used. A multiplex PCR assay on genomic DNA amplified the CDR3 region of rearranged TCR beta genes. The Illumina HiSeq System was used to sequence the amplified TCR beta libraries as 87-base-pair reads. For the original study's pipeline: A later analysis tallied roughly 80 million unique TCR beta chains across the 666 repertoires, and approximately 11 million of those chains were shared by two or more donors. A nearest-neighbor algorithm error-corrected the raw reads and collapsed the reads into unique sequences, merging closely related sequences to remove PCR and sequencing errors. V, D and J gene segments were assigned by aligning CDR3 sequences to IMGT reference sequences. Each retained sequence needed at least a six-nucleotide match to both a V gene segment and a J gene segment. A rearrangement was called productive if the CDR3 had no stop codons and remained in frame with V and J, and every other rearrangement was called non-productive. CDR3 was defined according to IMGT convention as the region running from the second conserved V-encoded cysteine to the conserved J-encoded phenylalanine. In an earlier analysis of 587 of the donors, sequences lacking an unambiguous match to a single V gene segment were excluded. An earlier analysis of 500 to 600 of the donors classified V segments as functional when productive rearrangements were above 56.7% and as segregating when the standard deviation between donors was above 5%. A statistical classification framework was built for diagnosing cytomegalovirus status from the catalog of TCR beta chain sequences. V and J gene assignment, in a later analysis, came from comparing TCR nucleotide sequences with IMGT/GENE-DB human TR gene sequences. Using the TCRdist pipeline, a later analysis assigned CDR3 sequences along with most-parsimonious VDJ recombination scenarios. In a later analysis, each TCR beta chain was defined by its CDR3 amino acid sequence together with its V-gene family, and reads without a unique V-gene family were excluded. As a way to deal with suspected cross-contamination and a sequencing artifact, a later analysis dropped nearly 600 nucleotide sequences that were highly shared and had low generation probability. For each public chain, a later analysis derived a clonal expansion index from normalized ranks of inferred template counts within each repertoire. Generation probabilities in a later analysis came from a VDJ recombination model fitted to out-of-frame rearrangements, and those results were checked against IGoR. In a later analysis, TCR-TCR, TCR-HLA and TCR-CMV co-occurrence was scored with hypergeometric tests, and a repertoire-size bias correction was applied to TCR pairs. In a later analysis, false discovery rates were estimated by permuting HLA or CMV assignments 20 times. A later analysis grouped co-occurring TCRs with DBSCAN, adding TCRdist sequence similarity when clustering within HLA-allele-positive subsets. Repertoires with fewer than 30,000 or more than 120,000 public chains, plus five repertoires with anomalous nucleotide sharing, were excluded from co-occurrence clustering. TCRdb stores this immuneACCESS table with in-frame sequences only. Part of the clones is absent; in the studies checked, under half of the shortfall reflects unresolved V genes, and no reason is known for the rest. The DNA was the basis for D and trimming; V, J and clone size are from that table. The sample yields more than 200,000 clones; around three quarters were counted once. Roughly a sixth of the sample is held by the ten biggest clonotypes.

The sequence derives from a man aged 35 to 55 in good health and CMV-seronegative. The sequenced material came from PBMCs.

In nucleotides, the sequence is TGCGCCAGCAGCCCCAAGACTAGCGGGAGGAACACCGGGGAGCTGTTTTTT. This sequence encodes CASSPKTSGRNTGELFF. This receptor chain uses TRBV5-1 and TRBJ2-2, with 12 middle bases fitting TRBD2. Compared with germline, V lacks 4 bases and J lacks 1 base; bases without a gene match: 5. The CDR3 covers 17 residues, taking in both the cysteine and the phenylalanine. The read is trimmed to its CDR3 DNA, 51 bases read in frame from base 1. The germline V gene supplies CDR1 SGHRS and CDR2 YFSETQ.